This T cell receptor (beta chain) was observed in a study of blood T cells in healthy people across ages. General study results and limits: Older individuals had lower TCR beta diversity per million T cells (the decline was roughly linear).

The V and J ends lost 8 bases and 2 bases, in that order; junction bases with no gene match: 15. The CDR3 loop spans 17 amino acids. Primed by a sample-barcoded 5' primer and a J-beta primer mix, a second PCR proceeded for about 6 to 12 cycles. From the 5' RACE reads, TCRdb called clonotypes with MiXCR, one entry per CDR3 protein. The profile covers 650,000 to 1,000,000 distinct CDR3 sequences, with 36% appearing a single time and approximately 13% taken by the ten largest. On this clonotype itself: Its antigen is currently unknown.

The sequence derives from a man between 18 and 35 years old in good health. The chain employs TRBV12-3 or TRBV12-4 and TRBJ1-5, with TRBD1 matching 7 bases. The sequenced sample consisted of blood. The CDR3 DNA sequence: TGTGCCAGCCTTCGAGGGGGCGGGGGCTGGGGCAATCAGCCCCAGCATTTT. Translated, it gives CASLRGGGGWGNQPQHF.